The rows below give T cell receptor beta chains drawn from one sample of a study of CDR3 diversity in severe acne. TCRdb ran MiXCR on the PCR reads and lists one entry per CDR3 protein. Of roughly 79,000 distinct CDR3 sequences detected, less than 65% appear once; the ten largest clones hold around a tenth. Sequenced input: blood. The receptors stem from a male donor with severe acne vulgaris. Both conserved end residues are part of each CDR3. The D gene is left open where the match is weak. Size tells how often a clone was seen (once, few, many) or the class of an expanded clone, and some rows leave it out.

size	V	J	D	DNA	CDR3
medium-sized	TRBV20-1	TRBJ1-2	NA	TGCAGTGCTAGATGGGGGGCCTATGGCTACACCTTC	CSARWGAYGYTF
once	TRBV7-2	TRBJ1-1	NA	TGTGCCAGCAGCTTAGAGCAGAGATACACTGAAGCTTTCTTT	CASSLEQRYTEAFF
few	TRBV5-1	TRBJ1-6	NA	TGCGCCAGCAGCTCGGTCGCGGAGGATTCACCCCTCCACTTT	CASSSVAEDSPLHF
many	TRBV20-1	TRBJ2-1	TRBD1	TGCAGTTGGATTCCGGGACAGTACAATGAGCAGTTCTTC	CSWIPGQYNEQFF
NA	TRBV5-5	TRBJ1-5	NA	TGTGCCAGCAGCCCGGACCGTAGCAATCAGCCCCAGCATTTT	CASSPDRSNQPQHF
many	TRBV4-2	TRBJ2-2	TRBD1	TGTGCCAGCACGGACAGGTCCACCGGGGAGCTGTTTTTT	CASTDRSTGELFF
few	TRBV2	TRBJ2-2	TRBD1	TGTGCCAGCAGTGGACAGGGGACCGGGGAGCTGTTTTTT	CASSGQGTGELFF
many	TRBV10-3	TRBJ2-5	NA	TGTGCCATCAGTGAGCCTACTTTGGAAGAGACCCAGTACTTC	CAISEPTLEETQYF
many	TRBV12-3/TRBV12-4	TRBJ1-4	NA	TGTGCCAGCAGTAAGGACACGCGTGGTGAAAAACTGTTTTTT	CASSKDTRGEKLFF
NA	TRBV11-2	TRBJ2-2	NA	TGTGCCAGCAGCTCCAGTCCTGGGCATACCGGGGAGCTGTTTTTT	CASSSSPGHTGELFF
NA	TRBV5-1	TRBJ1-2	NA	TGCGCCAGCAGCTTGGGGTCTTTAACTAACTATGGCTACACCTTC	CASSLGSLTNYGYTF
NA	TRBV24-1	TRBJ2-1	NA	TGTGCCACCAAAACCCGGGACGACAATGAGCAGTTCTTC	CATKTRDDNEQFF
NA	TRBV4-1	TRBJ2-3	TRBD1	TGCACCAGCAGCCGAGGACAGGGCAGCGCAGATACGCAGTATTTT	CTSSRGQGSADTQYF
NA	TRBV29-1	TRBJ2-5	TRBD2	TGCACCGGGGGGACGACTGCTCAAGAGACCCAGTACTTC	CTGGTTAQETQYF
many	TRBV10-3	TRBJ1-1	NA	TGTGCCATCAGTGAGTCGGCAGATATGAACACTGAAGCTTTCTTT	CAISESADMNTEAFF
many	TRBV19	TRBJ1-1	NA	TGTGCCAGTAGTGAGGCAGGAGTTAACACTGAAGCTTTCTTT	CASSEAGVNTEAFF
few	TRBV3-2	TRBJ1-3	NA	TGTGCCAGCAGCCAAGAGGCCGACAGGGACTCTGGAAACACCATATATTTT	CASSQEADRDSGNTIYF
NA	TRBV10-1	TRBJ2-7	TRBD2	TGCGCCAGCACACAGGCCATCATGTCTAGCGGAGAACTGAGGTACGAGCAGTACTTC	CASTQAIMSSGELRYEQYF
NA	TRBV5-4	TRBJ2-3	TRBD2	TGTGCCAGCAGCTCCCTGGCGGGAGAGGGAGATACGCAGTATTTT	CASSSLAGEGDTQYF
few	TRBV9	TRBJ1-4	NA	TGTGCCAGCAGCGGAGCCGAGGAGGAAAAACTGTTTTTT	CASSGAEEEKLFF
NA	TRBV6-2/TRBV6-3	TRBJ1-1	TRBD1	TGTGCCAGCGGCCCAGGGGGGCCGAACACTGAAGCTTTCTTT	CASGPGGPNTEAFF
few	TRBV20-1	TRBJ2-5	NA	TGCAGTGCTCGTTGGGAGTTCGGGGAGACCCGGTACTTC	CSARWEFGETRYF
NA	TRBV4-3	TRBJ1-6	NA	TGCGCCAGCAGCCAAGGAAGGGCCAATAATTCACCCCTCCACTTT	CASSQGRANNSPLHF
many	TRBV2	TRBJ2-5	TRBD1	TGTGCCAGCAGGATCCGACAGGGGGCCCGGGAGACCCAGTACTTC	CASRIRQGARETQYF
many	TRBV4-1	TRBJ2-7	NA	TGCGCCAGCAGCCAAGAGAGGGGATTTAGCTCCTACGAGCAGTACTTC	CASSQERGFSSYEQYF
NA	TRBV7-3	TRBJ2-1	TRBD2	TGTGCCAGCAGCGGGACTAGCGTTAATGAGCAGTTCTTC	CASSGTSVNEQFF
few	TRBV24-1	TRBJ1-2	NA	TGTGCCACCAGTGATCGGGACAATAACTATGGCTACACCTTC	CATSDRDNNYGYTF
NA	TRBV10-1	TRBJ1-5	NA	TGCGCCAGCGGTGAAGTGTACAGGGAACAGCCCCAGCATTTT	CASGEVYREQPQHF
NA	TRBV27	TRBJ2-1	NA	TGTGCCAGCAGTTTTATTGGGGCCCACAATGAGCAGTTCTTC	CASSFIGAHNEQFF
NA	TRBV20-1	TRBJ1-2	NA	TGCAGTGCAGGGGGGCGGGGTCGGTGGTATGGCTACACCTTC	CSAGGRGRWYGYTF
NA	TRBV9	TRBJ1-1	NA	TGTGCCAGCAGCACGCAGGGAAACGCGAACACTGAAGCTTTCTTT	CASSTQGNANTEAFF
many	TRBV5-1	TRBJ2-7	NA	TGCGCCAGCAGCTCGGACAGCTTTTCCGAGCAGTACTTC	CASSSDSFSEQYF
many	TRBV6-1	TRBJ2-3	TRBD1	TGTGCCAGCAGTGAAGCGCTGAGGGGGCAGGATACGCAGTATTTT	CASSEALRGQDTQYF
many	TRBV6-4	TRBJ2-1	TRBD2	TGTGCCAGCAGTGACTCACTAGCGGGATACAATGAGCAGTTCTTC	CASSDSLAGYNEQFF
few	TRBV18	TRBJ2-7	NA	TGTGCCAGCTCAGAGGTCCTCAAGGCCGAGCAGTACTTC	CASSEVLKAEQYF
NA	TRBV7-9	TRBJ2-6	NA	TGTGCCAGCAGCTTCGGAGTGTCCGGGGCCAACGTCCTGACTTTC	CASSFGVSGANVLTF
medium-sized	TRBV2	TRBJ2-7	TRBD2	TGTGCCAGCAGTGGACTAGCGGGTCCCTACGAGCAGTACTTC	CASSGLAGPYEQYF
NA	TRBV7-8	TRBJ2-2	NA	TGTGCCAGCACCTATACCGGCACCGGGGAGCTGTTTTTT	CASTYTGTGELFF
few	TRBV11-2	TRBJ1-4	TRBD1	TGTGCCAGCAGCTTGGGACAGGGAGGAGAAAAACTGTTTTTT	CASSLGQGGEKLFF
NA	TRBV15	TRBJ1-2	NA	TGTGCCACCAGCATAGACAGGACCCACTATGGCTACACCTTC	CATSIDRTHYGYTF
many	TRBV20-1	TRBJ2-3	TRBD1	TGCAGTGCTAGAGGTGGACAGGGGCAGTGGAACACAGATACGCAGTATTTT	CSARGGQGQWNTDTQYF
few	TRBV19	TRBJ2-7	TRBD1	TGTGCCAGTAGTGCGCACGGACAGGGGGCTTACGAGCAGTACTTC	CASSAHGQGAYEQYF
few	TRBV27	TRBJ2-1	TRBD1	TGTGCCAGCAGTTTCCCCTTGACAGGGGTAAATGAGCAGTTCTTC	CASSFPLTGVNEQFF
NA	TRBV11-2	TRBJ2-7	NA	TGTGCCAGCAGCCGCGGGGCGGTCGGCGAGCAGTACTTC	CASSRGAVGEQYF
NA	TRBV7-9	TRBJ1-1	NA	TGTGCCGCGGAGGTAGGGGCCCGCACTGAAGCTTTCTTT	CAAEVGARTEAFF
NA	TRBV20-1	TRBJ2-5	NA	TGCAGTGCTAGAGATCCGGACAACCAAGAGACCCAGTACTTC	CSARDPDNQETQYF
NA	TRBV20-1	TRBJ1-2	NA	TGCAGTGCGCCTCCGGGGGACTATGGCTACACCTTC	CSAPPGDYGYTF
NA	TRBV19	TRBJ1-6	NA	TGTGCCAGTAGTATAATGTGGACTGCCGGATCACCCCTCCACTTT	CASSIMWTAGSPLHF